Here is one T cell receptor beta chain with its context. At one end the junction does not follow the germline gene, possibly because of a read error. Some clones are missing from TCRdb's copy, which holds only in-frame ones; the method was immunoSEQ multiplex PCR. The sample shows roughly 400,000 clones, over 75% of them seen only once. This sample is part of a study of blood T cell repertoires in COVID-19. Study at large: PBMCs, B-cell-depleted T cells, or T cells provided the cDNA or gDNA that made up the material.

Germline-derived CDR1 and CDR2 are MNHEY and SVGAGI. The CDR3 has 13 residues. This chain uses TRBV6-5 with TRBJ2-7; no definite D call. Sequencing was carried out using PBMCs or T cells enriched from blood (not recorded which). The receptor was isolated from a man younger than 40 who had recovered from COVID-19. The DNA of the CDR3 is TGTGCCAGCAGTTTTCTTTTTTCGGTGGTACCTTTCTTC. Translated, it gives CASSFLFSVVPFF.